This T cell receptor beta chain was profiled in a study of blood T cell repertoires in COVID-19. As for the study in general: The United States, Italy and Spain provided the acute and convalescent COVID-19 samples. The analysed material was cDNA or gDNA that came from T cells, B-cell-depleted T cells, or PBMCs.

In the original processing: Reference gene primer amplification gave estimated nucleated cell counts. Generated by immunoSEQ multiplex PCR, the TCRdb table keeps only in-frame clones and is missing some. That table gives V, J and clone size, and the DNA gave D and trimming. The sample yields fewer than 250,000 clones, less than 80% seen once. Per germline, CDR1 SEHNR and CDR2 FQNEAQ (reference sequence). V lost 6 bases to trimming and J lost 4 bases, with 21 bases between them. This CDR3 is built from 16 residues. The specimen sequenced was peripheral blood. The origin of this receptor is a woman aged 45-60 years with acute or convalescent COVID-19. The chain recombines TRBV7-9 with TRBJ2-5, with D tentatively TRBD1 (6 bases). The CDR3 sequence is CASSSDAQGFGETQYF. In DNA form, the CDR3 reads TGTGCCAGCAGTTCTGATGCGCAGGGGTTCGGAGAGACCCAGTACTTC.